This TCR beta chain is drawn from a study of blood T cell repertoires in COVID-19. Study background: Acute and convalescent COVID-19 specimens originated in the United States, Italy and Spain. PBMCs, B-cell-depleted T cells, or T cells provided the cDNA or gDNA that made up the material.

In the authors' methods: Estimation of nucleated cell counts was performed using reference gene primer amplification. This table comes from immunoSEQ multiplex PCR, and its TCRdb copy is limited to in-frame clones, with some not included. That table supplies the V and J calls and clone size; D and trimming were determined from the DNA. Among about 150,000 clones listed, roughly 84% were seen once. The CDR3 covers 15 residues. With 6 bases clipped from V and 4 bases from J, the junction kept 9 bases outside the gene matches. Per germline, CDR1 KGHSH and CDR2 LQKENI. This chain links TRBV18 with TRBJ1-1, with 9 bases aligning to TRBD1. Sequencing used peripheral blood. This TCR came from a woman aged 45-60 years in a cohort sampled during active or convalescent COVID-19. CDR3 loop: CASSEWTGVATEAFF. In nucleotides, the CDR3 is TGTGCCAGCTCCGAGTGGACAGGGGTGGCCACTGAAGCTTTCTTT.